What follows is one TCR beta chain and its context. This specimen comes from a study of T cells in Graves' hyperthyroidism and ophthalmopathy. CDR3 length equals 13 residues. The trim removed 5 bases at V and 4 bases at J, leaving 5 bases unmatched. The V gene's germline CDR1 is KGHSH and CDR2 LQKENI. Amplification of TCR beta CDR3 regions was performed using RNA transcripts as template. First-round RT-PCR with HTBI primers amplified the TCR CDR3 region. TCRdb reprocessed the multiplex PCR reads via MiXCR and lists one record per CDR3 protein. The sample shows about 700,000 distinct CDR3 sequences, 14% of them seen only once.

This TCR came from a woman under 30 with Graves' hyperthyroidism. Sequencing was done on a sample of blood. The J gene is TRBJ2-7, the V gene TRBV18; 7 nucleotides align to TRBD1. The CDR3 DNA reads as TGTGCCAGCTCATCCGGGACAGAATACGAGCAGTACTTC. Amino acids: CASSSGTEYEQYF.